These 22 T cell receptor beta chains originate from one sample sequenced in a study of blood T cell repertoires in COVID-19. Data came from immunoSEQ multiplex PCR; TCRdb stores just in-frame clones and leaves some out. The profile shows 100,000 to 150,000 clones, less than 85% of them singletons. The sequencing input was peripheral blood. The source of these receptors is a woman aged 60-75 years with acute or convalescent COVID-19.

The chain recombines TRBV7-3 with TRBJ2-3; 15 positions match TRBD2. Germline V gives CDR1 SGHTA, CDR2 FQGTGA. The CDR3 runs to 18 residues. With 1 base clipped from V and 0 bases from J, the junction kept 2 bases outside the gene matches. This chain's CDR3 is CASSLMGTSGGSTDTQYF. CDR3 DNA: TGTGCCAGCAGCTTAATGGGGACTAGCGGGGGGAGCACAGATACGCAGTATTTT.

This clone came up a few times. The J gene is TRBJ1-6, the V gene TRBV9; 10 nucleotides line up with TRBD1. With V trimmed by 3 bases and J by 10 bases, 10 bases remained unmatched. Germline CDR1 is SGDLS and CDR2 is YYNGEE. The length of the CDR3 is 16 residues. CDR3 in amino acids: CASSAIGQGVGSPLHF. CDR3 nucleotide sequence: TGTGCCAGCAGCGCCATCGGACAGGGGGTCGGCTCACCCCTCCACTTT.

The rearrangement joins TRBV6-5 to TRBJ1-2; D is possibly TRBD1 (6 bases). The V end was cut by 7 bases, the J end by 8 bases, with 20 bases between. The CDR3 consists of 14 residues. Germline V gene data show CDR1 as MNHEY and CDR2 as SVGAGI. Here the CDR3 reads CASKVGAVGIGYTF. CDR3 sequence (DNA): TGTGCCAGCAAGGTGGGGGCCGTAGGTATAGGCTACACCTTC.

The chain has TRBV5-8 and TRBJ1-5; D is possibly TRBD1 (6 bases). CDR1 is SGHTS and CDR2 is YDEGEE in the germline V gene. The CDR3 totals 15 residues. The ends were cut back, 4 bases at V and 6 bases at J, with 17 bases in the middle. In DNA, the CDR3 is TGTGCCAGCAGCCCGGGGGAGGGGGTGAGTCAGCCCCAGCATTTT. Translating it yields CASSPGEGVSQPQHF.

The chain employs TRBV5-6 and TRBJ1-2; TRBD1 is a possible D gene (6 bases). This CDR3 comprises 15 residues. From germline, CDR1 is SGHDT and CDR2 YYEEEE. V was pared by 0 bases and J by 1 base, with 10 bases between. As DNA, the CDR3 is TGTGCCAGCAGCTTGGTAGACAGGTTTAACTATGGCTACACCTTC. Its translation is CASSLVDRFNYGYTF.

The chain employs TRBV5-8 and TRBJ2-7; 9 bases agree with TRBD1. The CDR3 runs to 13 residues. Trimming at V came to 4 bases and at J to 2 bases, leaving 1 base not matched to a gene. Germline loops: CDR1 SGHTS, CDR2 YDEGEE. CDR3 DNA sequence: TGTGCCAGCAGCGGGACAGGGACCTACGAGCAGTACGTC. Protein product: CASSGTGTYEQYV.

This clone appeared once. The chain joins TRBV5-1 to TRBJ1-2; a possible D gene is TRBD1 (5 bases). There are 14 residues in the CDR3. V was pared by 4 bases and J by 6 bases, with 16 bases between. Per germline, CDR1 SGHRS and CDR2 YFSETQ. CDR3 nucleotides: TGCGCCAGCAGCCCGGTCACCAGGGAACATGGCTACACCTTC. Its protein is CASSPVTREHGYTF.

The chain is built from TRBV4-1 and TRBJ2-1, with 7 bases fitting TRBD2. The germline gives CDR1 MGHRA, CDR2 YSYEKL. The CDR3 spans 15 residues. J was trimmed by 6 bases and V by 3 bases; bases with no gene match: 8. The CDR3 DNA follows: TGCGCCAGCAGCCACCCGTCCGGGACTACCAATGAGCAGTTCTTC. Translated: CASSHPSGTTNEQFF.

J is TRBJ2-7 and V is TRBV9; tentative D call: TRBD2 (6 bases). CDR3 size: 14 residues. Trimming removed 0 bases at V and 2 bases at J, with 9 bases between. CDR1 is SGDLS, CDR2 YYNGEE, per germline. The CDR3 spells CASSVGGEPYEQYF. DNA of the CDR3: TGTGCCAGCAGCGTAGGCGGGGAGCCCTACGAGCAGTACTTC. The entire variable domain, with the rest obtained from reference TRBV9 and TRBJ2-7, is as follows: DSGVTQTPKHLITATGQRVTLRCSPRSGDLSVYWYQQSLDQGLQFLIQYYNGEERAKGNILERFSAQQFPDLHSELNLSSLELGDSALYFCASSVGGEPYEQYFGPGTRLTVT.

The V gene is TRBV5-1, the J gene TRBJ2-3; possible D gene TRBD1, 5 bases. Trimming left V 2 bases short and J 2 bases short, with 12 bases between. This CDR3 spans 15 amino acids. Germline lookup yields CDR1 SGHRS and CDR2 YFSETQ. Here the CDR3 reads CASSFTGYPTDTQYF. The CDR3 nucleotides read TGCGCCAGCAGCTTCACAGGCTATCCCACAGATACGCAGTATTTT.

V gene TRBV11-2 combines with J gene TRBJ2-1; 7 bases fit TRBD2. This CDR3 spans 14 amino acids. CDR1 is SGHAT, CDR2 FQNNGV, per germline. After removal of 7 bases from V and 7 bases from J, the junction contained 10 bases not matched to a gene. The CDR3 DNA reads TGTGCCAGCACCCGAGGGCAAGCGGGGAATGAGCAGTTCTTC. Its translation: CASTRGQAGNEQFF.

This chain connects TRBV5-6 to TRBJ2-5; perhaps TRBD2 as D (5 bases). This CDR3 spans 17 amino acids. Germline V gene sequence: CDR1 SGHDT, CDR2 YYEEEE. V was clipped by 3 bases and J by 6 bases, with 24 bases between them. In DNA, the CDR3 is TGTGCCAGCAGCTACTCGACGGGAAAGGCGATATTGAAGACCCAGTACTTC. This sequence encodes CASSYSTGKAILKTQYF.

V gene TRBV7-3 combines with J gene TRBJ1-1; D ambiguous. The length of the CDR3 is 13 residues. Germline V gene data show CDR1 as SGHTA and CDR2 as FQGTGA. V shed 4 bases and J shed 2 bases, with 8 bases lying between them. CDR3 in DNA: TGTGCCAGCAGCTCGCAGATAAACACTGAAGCTTTCTTT. Residues: CASSSQINTEAFF.

The chain is built from TRBV2 and TRBJ1-6, with D unclear. Per germline, CDR1 SNHLY and CDR2 FYNNEI. V was pared by 7 bases and J by 9 bases, with 16 bases between. The CDR3 spans 14 residues. CDR3 nucleotide sequence: TGTGCCAGCATCATGAGGGAGGGTAGTTCACCCCTCCACTTT. Its translation: CASIMREGSSPLHF.

The genes are TRBV27 and TRBJ1-1; weak D call: TRBD1 (5 bases). V was trimmed by 2 bases and J by 0 bases, leaving 10 bases between them. The germline gives CDR1 MNHEY, CDR2 SMNVEV (reference sequence). The CDR3 runs 15 residues. The CDR3 sequence is CASSLSQGLNTEAFF. DNA for the CDR3: TGTGCCAGCAGTTTAAGCCAGGGATTGAACACTGAAGCTTTCTTT.

The chain employs TRBV5-1 and TRBJ1-1, with a tentative D call TRBD1 (6 bases). The CDR3 is made up of 14 amino acids. Germline V CDR1 and CDR2: SGHRS, YFSETQ. The ends were cut back, 4 bases at V and 1 base at J, with 11 bases in the middle. This CDR3 is CASSTQGKNTEAFF. The CDR3 DNA sequence: TGCGCCAGCAGCACACAGGGCAAGAACACTGAAGCTTTCTTT.

J is TRBJ2-7 and V is TRBV5-1, with 8 bases aligning to TRBD2. V shed 0 bases and J 0 bases; nucleotides not matched to a gene: 5. Germline CDR1 is SGHRS and CDR2 is YFSETQ. This CDR3 contains 16 residues. The CDR3 is CASSLALGGDSYEQYF. In DNA, the CDR3 is TGCGCCAGCAGCTTGGCCCTCGGGGGGGACTCCTACGAGCAGTACTTC.

This clone occurred a few times. The rearrangement uses TRBV5-1 and TRBJ1-1; weak D call: TRBD1 (5 bases). The CDR3 sequence is 14 residues long. CDR1 SGHRS and CDR2 YFSETQ come from the germline V gene. V lost 7 bases and J lost 1, with 14 bases in between. For the CDR3, the DNA is TGCGCCAGCCGTTGGGGGGACTCGAACACTGAAGCTTTCTTT. Its translation: CASRWGDSNTEAFF. Combining the CDR3 with reference TRBV5-1 and TRBJ1-1 gives the whole variable domain KAGVTQTPRYLIKTRGQQVTLSCSPISGHRSVSWYQQTPGQGLQFLFEYFSETQRNKGNFPGRFSGRQFSNSRSEMNVSTLELGDSALYLCASRWGDSNTEAFFGQGTRLTVV.

Comments on this clone: Additional DNA sequences in this sample encode the identical CDR3. This sequence joins TRBV12-3 or TRBV12-4 and TRBJ1-6; unclear D gene. The CDR3 covers 11 residues. V lost 6 bases and J lost 9, with 6 bases in between. The CDR3 coding sequence is TGTGCCAGCAGCCCCCGTTCACCCCTCCACTTT. The encoded protein is CASSPRSPLHF.

V and J are TRBV5-4 and TRBJ2-3, with 8 positions matching TRBD1. CDR1 is SGHNT and CDR2 is YYREEE in the germline V gene (reference sequence). The CDR3 runs to 15 residues. Germline trimming cut 0 bases from V and 4 bases from J; bases unmatched to any gene: 4. CDR3 sequence reads: CASSLEAGGADTQYF. CDR3 coding DNA: TGTGCCAGCAGCTTGGAGGCAGGGGGCGCAGATACGCAGTATTTT.

The V call is TRBV5-6, the J call TRBJ1-2, with 11 bases identical to TRBD1. After removal of 3 bases from V and 6 bases from J, the junction contained 4 bases not matched to a gene. CDR1 is SGHDT and CDR2 is YYEEEE in the germline V gene. This CDR3 is built from 14 residues. This chain's CDR3 is CASSSGQGAHGYTF. DNA for the CDR3: TGTGCCAGCAGCTCCGGACAGGGGGCTCATGGCTACACCTTC.

The V gene is TRBV5-1, the J gene TRBJ2-3; 9 bases fit TRBD2. The germline CDR1 and CDR2 sequences are SGHRS and YFSETQ. Trimming removed 6 bases from V and 4 bases from J; junction bases left unmatched: 12. The CDR3 has 16 residues. CDR3 nucleotide sequence: TGCGCCAGCACCCCTGAGGGGCGCGGGGGGGCAGATACGCAGTATTTT. It specifies CASTPEGRGGADTQYF.